The 20 T cell receptor beta chains below were found in one sample sequenced in a study of identical twins. In TCRdb, the 5' RACE reads were re-called with MiXCR into one record per CDR3 protein. This table holds 1.5 million to 2 million distinct CDR3 sequences, less than 40% found once. Sequenced: cord blood. These receptors all come from a newborn girl in good health.

The V call is TRBV28, the J call TRBJ2-5, with 8 positions matching TRBD2. Germline values: CDR1 MDHEN, CDR2 SYDVKM. Trimming removed 7 bases from V and 11 bases from J; junction bases left unmatched: 15. This CDR3 is 14 amino acids long. Here the CDR3 DNA reads TGTGCCAGCATGTTACGGGAGGGCTACAATGAGCAGTACTTC. Its protein product is CASMLREGYNEQYF.

This chain joins TRBV7-2 and TRBJ1-2, with D possibly matching TRBD1 (6 bases). The ends were cut back, 1 base at V and 0 bases at J, with 12 bases in the middle. The CDR3 covers 16 residues. Per the germline V gene, CDR1 is SGHTA and CDR2 is FQGNSA. CDR3 DNA: TGTGCCAGCAGCTTAGGGGGGACATATACTAACTATGGCTACACCTTC. It yields the protein CASSLGGTYTNYGYTF.

The chain couples TRBV7-2 to TRBJ2-3; 8 nucleotides align to TRBD2. This CDR3 has 15 amino acids. Germline CDR1 and CDR2: SGHTA and FQGNSA. J gave up 2 bases and V 8 bases, and 9 bases lay outside the gene matches. The CDR3 DNA follows: TGTGCCAGCTTAGGAGGACTAGCTCCCACAGATACGCAGTATTTT. It translates to CASLGGLAPTDTQYF.

The rearrangement links TRBV5-1 to TRBJ2-7; D not resolved. Germline V lookup: CDR1 SGHRS, CDR2 YFSETQ. The CDR3 totals 14 residues. The germline V and J ends were trimmed by 1 base and 1 base, with 9 bases remaining between them. For the CDR3, the DNA is TGCGCCAGCAGCTTGACTATCTATTCCTACGAGCAGTACTTC. Encoded protein: CASSLTIYSYEQYF.

This clonotype occurred a few times. The V gene is TRBV7-9, the J gene TRBJ1-1; 7 nucleotides agree with TRBD1. Per the germline V gene, CDR1 is SEHNR and CDR2 is FQNEAQ (reference sequence). The V gene end was trimmed by 5 bases and the J gene end by 1 base; junction bases not matched to a gene: 4. CDR3 length: 14 amino acids. The CDR3 sequence is CASSIGTANTEAFF. CDR3 DNA: TGTGCCAGCAGCATCGGGACAGCGAACACTGAAGCTTTCTTT.

This clonotype was counted a few times. The chain employs TRBV20-1 and TRBJ1-5; a possible D gene is TRBD1 (5 bases). This CDR3 is 14 amino acids long. Germline CDR1 and CDR2: DFQATT and SNEGSKA (reference sequence). V gave up 0 bases and J gave up 5 bases, with 11 bases separating them. The CDR3 loop is CSARERNRYQPQHF. As DNA, the CDR3 is TGCAGTGCTAGAGAGAGGAACAGGTATCAGCCCCAGCATTTT.

This clonotype was observed a few times. The chain is built from TRBV10-3 and TRBJ1-6; weak D call: TRBD1 (5 bases). The CDR3 runs to 15 residues. Germline assignment: CDR1 ENHRY and CDR2 SYGVKD. Trimming removed 1 base at V and 6 bases at J, with 10 bases between. The CDR3 spells CAISELGVRNSPLHF. The CDR3 nucleotides are TGTGCCATCAGTGAGTTAGGGGTCCGTAATTCACCCCTCCACTTT.

Turning to this clonotype: A much larger clone lies a single base off, so this may be a read error. The chain recombines TRBV12-3 or TRBV12-4 with TRBJ2-7; 7 nucleotides match TRBD2. CDR3 length equals 14 residues. Trimming removed 3 bases from V and 5 bases from J; junction bases left unmatched: 7. Here the CDR3 reads CASSFEREVHEQYF. The CDR3 DNA is TGTGCCAGCAGTTTCGAACGGGAGGTCCACGAGCAGTACTTC.

The rearrangement links TRBV20-1 to TRBJ2-4; D remains ambiguous. Per germline, CDR1 DFQATT and CDR2 SNEGSKA (reference sequence). The CDR3 length is 15 residues. With 7 bases removed from V and 0 bases from J, the gap between germline ends came to 16 bases. The CDR3 reads CSVTPPALAKNIQYF. CDR3 DNA: TGCAGTGTCACCCCACCGGCCCTAGCCAAAAACATTCAGTACTTC.

This chain links TRBV21-1 with TRBJ1-1; TRBD1, the table's D call, was not compared with the DNA. TRBV21-1 is flagged as a pseudogene. This CDR3 is 14 amino acids long. The CDR3, as DNA: TGTGCCAGCAGCGCCAGGGGGAATGGGACTGAAGCTTTCTTT. It translates to CASSARGNGTEAFF.

The chain combines TRBV10-2 with TRBJ1-2; the D is unclear. CDR3 length: 13 residues. Per germline, CDR1 WSHSY and CDR2 SAAADI. V was clipped by 4 bases and J by 5 bases, with 11 bases between them. CDR3 in DNA: TGCGCCAGCAGTGGGTCACGGACTTATGGCTACACCTTC. This translates into CASSGSRTYGYTF.

J is TRBJ2-7 and V is TRBV10-2; D might be TRBD2 (6 bases). The CDR3 runs 14 residues. Germline lookup yields CDR1 WSHSY and CDR2 SAAADI. V was cut by 3 bases and J by 5 bases, with 14 bases left in between. Here the CDR3 DNA reads TGCGCCAGCAGTGACCATCGGGGGAGCGACGAGCAGTACTTC. This encodes CASSDHRGSDEQYF.

The CDR3 is CASSLNRQGKYF. Written as DNA, the CDR3 is TGTGCCAGCAGCCTCAACCGACAGGGGAAGTACTTC. The J gene is TRBJ2-5, the V gene TRBV3-1; 8 nucleotides align to TRBD1. CDR1 and CDR2 (germline): LGHDT, YNNKEL (reference sequence). The CDR3 is 12 residues long. V shed 4 bases and J 12 bases; nucleotides not matched to a gene: 7.

At least ten counts were recorded for this clonotype. The chain uses TRBV27 and TRBJ2-1, with TRBD1 as a possible D gene (7 bases). The ends were cut back, 6 bases at V and 3 bases at J, with 15 bases in the middle. Germline CDR1 is MNHEY and CDR2 is SMNVEV (reference sequence). The CDR3 consists of 15 residues. The CDR3 region has the DNA TGTGCCAGCAGACCGACAGGGAGGTTCTACAATGAGCAGTTCTTC. Translated: CASRPTGRFYNEQFF.

Only a few counts were recorded for this clonotype. The genes are TRBV2 and TRBJ2-3; D is possibly TRBD1 (5 bases). The CDR3 contains 13 residues. CDR1 SNHLY and CDR2 FYNNEI come from the germline V gene. The V gene lost 6 bases and the J gene lost 2 bases, with 9 bases spanning the gap. The CDR3 is CASRVGPTDTQYF. Here the CDR3 DNA reads TGTGCCAGCAGGGTGGGGCCCACAGATACGCAGTATTTT.

This chain links TRBV6-6 with TRBJ1-5; the match to TRBD1 covers 7 bases. The V gene end was trimmed by 5 bases and the J gene end by 7 bases; junction bases not matched to a gene: 5. Germline CDR1 MNHNY, CDR2 SVGAGI (reference sequence). The CDR3 runs 13 residues. CDR3 nucleotides: TGTGCCAGCAGTCCAGAGGGGGCCCAGCCCCAGCATTTT. Translation: CASSPEGAQPQHF.

CDR3 sequence (DNA): TGTGCCAGCAGTCTTCTCGTCGAGACCCGGGACAGGGGGTACACCGGGGAGCTGTTTTTT. It translates to CASSLLVETRDRGYTGELFF. J is TRBJ2-2 and V is TRBV28, with 11 bases matching TRBD1. This CDR3 is 20 amino acids long. Unmatched junction bases numbered 17, after V lost 5 bases and J lost 3 bases. In germline, CDR1 is MDHEN, CDR2 SYDVKM. Supplemented by reference TRBV28 and TRBJ2-2, the full variable domain reads DVKVTQSSRYLVKRTGEKVFLECVQDMDHENMFWYRQDPGLGLRLIYFSYDVKMKEKGDIPEGYSVSREKKERFSLILESASTNQTSMYLCASSLLVETRDRGYTGELFFGEGSRLTVL.

This clonotype was seen more than once but under ten times. The chain recombines TRBV10-3 with TRBJ2-7; 8 bases are a match to TRBD2. Trimming took 4 bases from V and 3 from J; bases not matched to a gene: 2. From germline, CDR1 is ENHRY and CDR2 SYGVKD. This CDR3 region has 13 residues. The CDR3, as DNA: TGTGCCATCAGTGTAGCGGGGAACTACGAGCAGTACTTC. This sequence encodes CAISVAGNYEQYF.

This chain links TRBV12-3 or TRBV12-4 with TRBJ2-4; D is possibly TRBD1 (7 bases). There are 16 residues in the CDR3. The ends were cut back, 6 bases at V and 0 bases at J, with 15 bases in the middle. The CDR3 loop reads CASRDQGDLAKNIQYF. The CDR3 bases are TGTGCCAGCAGGGATCAGGGGGACTTAGCCAAAAACATTCAGTACTTC.

This clonotype occurred a few times. V is TRBV5-1 and J is TRBJ1-2; 10 bases are a match to TRBD1. The junction had 5 bases not matched to a gene; V was cut back by 3 bases and J by 3 bases. CDR1 and CDR2 from the germline V gene are SGHRS and YFSETQ. The CDR3 loop spans 15 amino acids. CDR3 loop: CASSYLDRGDYGYTF. The CDR3, as DNA: TGCGCCAGCAGCTACTTGGACAGGGGGGACTATGGCTACACCTTC.